Given below is one T cell receptor beta chain in context. The data were obtained in a study of blood T cell repertoires in COVID-19. Study-level information: The origin of the acute and convalescent COVID-19 samples was the United States, Italy and Spain. T cells, B-cell-depleted T cells, or PBMCs supplied cDNA or gDNA.

Per the study methods: Quantification of nucleated cells was approximated via reference gene primer amplification. Using immunoSEQ multiplex PCR, the repertoire was profiled, and TCRdb retains in-frame clones only, with some absent. That table is the source of V, J and clone size, and D and trimming were worked out from the DNA. Found here are 200,000 to 250,000 clones, over 80% of them singletons; the top ten hold around 5.2%. The sequence was obtained from a human donor in a cohort sampled during active COVID-19. Material for sequencing was peripheral blood.

The CDR3 coding sequence is TGTGCCAGCAGTGCTAGACCTAGTGCGGGGGGATCAAACGAGCAGTACTTC. Translation: CASSARPSAGGSNEQYF. The chain employs TRBV6-1 and TRBJ2-7; 8 bases are a match to TRBD2. The germline gives CDR1 MNHNS, CDR2 SASEGT. V lost 4 bases and J lost 5; bases outside the gene matches: 16. CDR3 length: 17 residues.